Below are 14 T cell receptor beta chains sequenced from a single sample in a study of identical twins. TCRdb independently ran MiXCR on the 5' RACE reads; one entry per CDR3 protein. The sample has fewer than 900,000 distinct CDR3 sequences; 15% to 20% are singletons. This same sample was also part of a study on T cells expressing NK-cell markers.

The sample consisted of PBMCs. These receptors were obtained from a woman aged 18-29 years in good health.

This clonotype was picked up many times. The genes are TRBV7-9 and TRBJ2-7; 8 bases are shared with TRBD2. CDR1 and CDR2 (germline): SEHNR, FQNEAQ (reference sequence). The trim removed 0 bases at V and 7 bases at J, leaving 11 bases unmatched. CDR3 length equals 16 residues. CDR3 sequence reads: CASSLALAGTYVEQYF. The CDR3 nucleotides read TGTGCCAGCAGCTTAGCCCTAGCGGGCACCTACGTTGAGCAGTACTTC.

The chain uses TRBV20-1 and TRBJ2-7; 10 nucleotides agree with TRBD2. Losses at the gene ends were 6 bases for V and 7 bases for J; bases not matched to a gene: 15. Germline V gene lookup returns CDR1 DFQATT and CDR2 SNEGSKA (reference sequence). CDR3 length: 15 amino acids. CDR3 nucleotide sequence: TGCAGTGCCACTCTAGCGGGAGAACCCCAATGGGAGCAGTACTTC. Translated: CSATLAGEPQWEQYF.

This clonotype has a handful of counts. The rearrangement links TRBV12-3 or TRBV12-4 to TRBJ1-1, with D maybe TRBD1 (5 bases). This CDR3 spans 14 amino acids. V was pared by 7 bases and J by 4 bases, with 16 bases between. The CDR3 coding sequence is TGTGCCAGCACCTCCCGGACGGGGGGCACTGAAGCTTTCTTT. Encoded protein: CASTSRTGGTEAFF.

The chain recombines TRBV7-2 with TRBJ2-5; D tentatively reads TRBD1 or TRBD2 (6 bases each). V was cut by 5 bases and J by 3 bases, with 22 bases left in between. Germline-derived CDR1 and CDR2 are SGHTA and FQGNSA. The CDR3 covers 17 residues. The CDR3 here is CASSQVRGALSKETQYF. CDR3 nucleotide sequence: TGTGCCAGCAGCCAGGTTAGGGGGGCCCTCTCCAAAGAGACCCAGTACTTC.

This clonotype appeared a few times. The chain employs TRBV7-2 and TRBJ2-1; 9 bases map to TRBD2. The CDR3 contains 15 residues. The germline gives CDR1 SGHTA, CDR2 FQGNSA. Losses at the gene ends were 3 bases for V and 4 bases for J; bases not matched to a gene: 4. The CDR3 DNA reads TGTGCCAGCAGCTTGCAGACTAGCGGATACAATGAGCAGTTCTTC. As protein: CASSLQTSGYNEQFF. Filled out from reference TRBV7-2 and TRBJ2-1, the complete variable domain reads GAGVSQSPSNKVTEKGKDVELRCDPISGHTALYWYRQSLGQGLEFLIYFQGNSAPDKSGLPSDRFSAERTGGSVSTLTIQRTQQEDSAVYLCASSLQTSGYNEQFFGPGTRLTVL.

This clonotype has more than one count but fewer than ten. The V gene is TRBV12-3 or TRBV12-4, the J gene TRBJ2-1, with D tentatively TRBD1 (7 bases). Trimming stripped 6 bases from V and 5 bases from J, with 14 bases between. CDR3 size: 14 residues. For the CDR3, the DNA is TGTGCCAGCAGCCGGACAGGAGGGGACAATGAGCAGTTCTTC. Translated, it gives CASSRTGGDNEQFF.

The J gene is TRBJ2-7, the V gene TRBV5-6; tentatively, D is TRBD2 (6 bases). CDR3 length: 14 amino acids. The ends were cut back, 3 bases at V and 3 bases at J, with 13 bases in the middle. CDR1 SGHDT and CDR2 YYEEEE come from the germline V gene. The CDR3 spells CASSSLSGDYEQYF. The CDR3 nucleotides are TGTGCCAGCAGCTCCCTATCGGGGGACTACGAGCAGTACTTC.

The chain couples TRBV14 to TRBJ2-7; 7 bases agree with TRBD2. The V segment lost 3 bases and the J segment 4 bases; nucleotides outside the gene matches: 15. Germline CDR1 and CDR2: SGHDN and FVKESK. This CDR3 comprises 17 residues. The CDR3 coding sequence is TGTGCCAGCAGCCATTGGCCCCAGGGCGGGAGATCGTACGAGCAGTACTTC. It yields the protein CASSHWPQGGRSYEQYF.

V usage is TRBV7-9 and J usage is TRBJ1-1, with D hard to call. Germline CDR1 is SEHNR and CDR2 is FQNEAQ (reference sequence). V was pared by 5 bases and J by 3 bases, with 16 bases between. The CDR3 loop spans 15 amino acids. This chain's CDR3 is CASSPSSGKDTEAFF. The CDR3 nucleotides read TGTGCCAGCAGCCCCTCCTCGGGTAAGGACACTGAAGCTTTCTTT. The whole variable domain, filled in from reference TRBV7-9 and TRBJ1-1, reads DTGVSQNPRHKITKRGQNVTFRCDPISEHNRLYWYRQTLGQGPEFLTYFQNEAQLEKSRLLSDRFSAERPKGSFSTLEIQRTEQGDSAMYLCASSPSSGKDTEAFFGQGTRLTVV.

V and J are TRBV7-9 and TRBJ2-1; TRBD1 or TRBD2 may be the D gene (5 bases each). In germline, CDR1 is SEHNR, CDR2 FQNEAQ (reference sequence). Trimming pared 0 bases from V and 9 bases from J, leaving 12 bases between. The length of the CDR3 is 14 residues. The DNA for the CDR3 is TGTGCCAGCAGCTTAGCTCTGGGGGTCCCTGAGCAGTTCTTC. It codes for CASSLALGVPEQFF.

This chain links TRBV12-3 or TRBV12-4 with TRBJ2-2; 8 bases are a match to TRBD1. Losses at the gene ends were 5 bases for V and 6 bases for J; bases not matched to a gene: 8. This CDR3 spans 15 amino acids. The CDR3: CASSSGRGRSGELFF. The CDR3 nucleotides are TGTGCCAGCAGTAGTGGCAGGGGGCGCTCCGGGGAGCTGTTTTTT.

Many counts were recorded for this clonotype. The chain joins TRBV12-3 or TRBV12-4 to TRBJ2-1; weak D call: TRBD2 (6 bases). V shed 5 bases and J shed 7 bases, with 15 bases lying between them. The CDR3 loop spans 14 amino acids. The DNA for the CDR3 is TGTGCCAGCAGTATGGGACTCCGCCGGAATGAGCAGTTCTTC. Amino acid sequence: CASSMGLRRNEQFF.

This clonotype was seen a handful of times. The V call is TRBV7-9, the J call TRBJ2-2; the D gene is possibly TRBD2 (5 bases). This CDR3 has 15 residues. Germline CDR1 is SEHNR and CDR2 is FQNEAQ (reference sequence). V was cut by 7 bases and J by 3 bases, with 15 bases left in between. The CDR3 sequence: CASTPGGRDTGELFF. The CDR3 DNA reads TGTGCCAGCACCCCTGGTGGGCGGGACACCGGGGAGCTGTTTTTT.

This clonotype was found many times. CDR3 residues: CATSDPGTGSGEQFF. The DNA of the CDR3 is TGTGCCACCAGTGACCCCGGGACAGGGTCTGGTGAGCAGTTCTTC. V usage is TRBV24-1 and J usage is TRBJ2-1; the match to TRBD1 covers 9 bases. CDR3 size: 15 residues. J was trimmed by 9 bases and V by 4 bases; bases with no gene match: 9. Germline V gene data show CDR1 as KGHDR and CDR2 as SFDVKD.